The 10 T cell receptor beta chains listed next were all sequenced from one sample in a study of blood T cell repertoires in COVID-19. The method was immunoSEQ multiplex PCR; TCRdb's version includes in-frame clones alone and lacks a portion of them. The data show 250,000 to 350,000 clones, about nine tenths seen once. Sequences were obtained from peripheral blood. The receptor source for this set is a woman between 25 and 40 years old with COVID-19, enrolled during active disease.

The chain links TRBV11-2 to TRBJ2-7, with D perhaps TRBD1 (5 bases). This CDR3 region has 15 residues. V was cut by 0 bases and J by 2 bases, with 11 bases left in between. Per the germline V gene, CDR1 is SGHAT and CDR2 is FQNNGV. As DNA, the CDR3 is TGTGCCAGCAGCTTAGACTCACAGGAGACCTACGAGCAGTACTTC. Translation gives CASSLDSQETYEQYF.

This rearrangement joins TRBV5-1 to TRBJ2-2, with 7 positions matching TRBD1. CDR1 and CDR2 from the germline V gene are SGHRS and YFSETQ. The V segment lost 5 bases and the J segment 3 bases; nucleotides outside the gene matches: 7. The length of the CDR3 is 15 residues. CDR3 coding DNA: TGCGCCAGCAGACAAGGGGGCGCGGACACCGGGGAGCTGTTTTTT. Residues: CASRQGGADTGELFF.

This clone has only one observation. The CDR3 is CASSHAGPRELFF. The CDR3 DNA is TGTGCCAGCAGCCATGCAGGGCCCCGGGAGCTGTTTTTT. V usage is TRBV7-9 and J usage is TRBJ2-2, with D perhaps matching TRBD1 (5 bases). This CDR3 is built from 13 residues. Germline CDR1 is SEHNR and CDR2 is FQNEAQ (reference sequence). Trimming pared 5 bases from V and 9 bases from J, leaving 13 bases between.

CDR3 protein: CASSVSGRDNEQFF. In nucleotides, the CDR3 is TGTGCCAGTAGTGTTAGCGGGAGGGATAATGAGCAGTTCTTC. J is TRBJ2-1 and V is TRBV19; 11 bases map to TRBD2. Trimming at V came to 5 bases and at J to 7 bases, leaving 4 bases not matched to a gene. The CDR3 is 14 residues long. CDR1 and CDR2 (germline): LNHDA, SQIVND (reference sequence).

The V and J genes are TRBV5-1 and TRBJ1-2; a weak D match, TRBD1 (5 bases). Germline CDR1 SGHRS, CDR2 YFSETQ. The CDR3 is 15 residues long. V lost 0 bases, J lost 4 bases, and 13 bases lay in between. The CDR3 protein is CASSLGWGPGYGYTF. The DNA of the CDR3 is TGCGCCAGCAGCTTGGGGTGGGGCCCGGGCTATGGCTACACCTTC.

V usage is TRBV7-8 and J usage is TRBJ1-1, with D unclear. The CDR3 contains 14 residues. CDR1 and CDR2 (germline): SGHVS, FQNEAQ. Trimming took off 0 bases at V and 4 bases at J, with 9 bases between the two ends. The CDR3 here is CASSLAEVGTEAFF. CDR3 DNA: TGTGCCAGCAGCTTAGCTGAGGTTGGCACTGAAGCTTTCTTT. The variable domain in full, completed from reference TRBV7-8 and TRBJ1-1, reads GAGVSQSPRYKVAKRGQDVALRCDPISGHVSLFWYQQALGQGPEFLTYFQNEAQLDKSGLPSDRFFAERPEGSVSTLKIQRTQQEDSAVYLCASSLAEVGTEAFFGQGTRLTVV.

The chain recombines TRBV7-8 with TRBJ1-1; D unresolved. Trimming removed 1 base at V and 3 bases at J, with 9 bases between. Germline CDR1 is SGHVS and CDR2 is FQNEAQ. The CDR3 is 14 residues long. In DNA form, the CDR3 reads TGTGCCAGCAGCTTAGGCCCGGGTCACACTGAAGCTTTCTTT. This gives the protein CASSLGPGHTEAFF.

The V call is TRBV5-1, the J call TRBJ1-4, with 7 bases that match TRBD1. Trimming took 2 bases from V and 8 from J; bases not matched to a gene: 9. The CDR3 spans 15 residues. The V gene's germline CDR1 is SGHRS and CDR2 YFSETQ. CDR3 protein: CASSLTGDAWEKLFF. In DNA, the CDR3 is TGCGCCAGCAGCTTAACAGGGGACGCGTGGGAAAAACTGTTTTTT.

J is TRBJ2-7 and V is TRBV9, with 8 bases aligning to TRBD1. The CDR3 covers 13 residues. Germline V gives CDR1 SGDLS, CDR2 YYNGEE. The junction had 1 base not matched to a gene; V was cut back by 4 bases and J by 1 base. CDR3 sequence reads: CASSTGGSYEQYF. The CDR3 coding sequence is TGTGCCAGCAGCACAGGGGGGTCCTACGAGCAGTACTTC.

The rearrangement uses TRBV2 and TRBJ1-5, with 10 nucleotides matching TRBD1. The CDR3 runs to 16 residues. Trimming cost V 8 bases and J 0 bases; bases outside gene matches: 7. Germline CDR1 reads SNHLY; CDR2 reads FYNNEI. The chain's CDR3 is CASQWDRGYSNQPQHF. The DNA for the CDR3 is TGTGCCAGCCAGTGGGACAGGGGTTATAGCAATCAGCCCCAGCATTTT. The full variable domain, in which reference TRBV2 and TRBJ1-5 provide the parts outside the CDR3, is EPEVTQTPSHQVTQMGQEVILRCVPISNHLYFYWYRQILGQKVEFLVSFYNNEISEKSEIFDDQFSVERPDGSNFTLKIRSTKLEDSAMYFCASQWDRGYSNQPQHFGDGTRLSIL.